This T cell receptor (beta chain) is from a study of blood T cells in healthy people across ages. Study observations and caveats: With unsorted PBMCs, a conclusive comparison of naive versus antigen-experienced cells was not possible.

In this sample, this clonotype turned up once. What it binds is not known. It was with a sample-barcoded 5' primer and a J-beta primer mix that a second PCR of about 6 to 12 cycles was run. A template-switch adaptor containing 12 random nucleotides labeled each cDNA molecule. TCRdb recomputed calls from the 5' RACE reads with MiXCR, one row per CDR3 protein. The sample consists of 580,000 or so distinct CDR3 sequences, 40% to 55% of them appearing once. The trim removed 5 bases at V and 7 bases at J, leaving 7 bases unmatched. This CDR3 spans 14 amino acids. The germline gives CDR1 LGHDT, CDR2 YNNKEL (reference sequence).

The TCR comes from a man older than 75 in good health. The chain employs TRBV3-1 and TRBJ2-1; TRBD1 agrees at 8 bases. The sequenced sample was blood. The CDR3 DNA reads as TGTGCCAGCAGCTTCCGACAGGGGAGGAATGAGCAGTTCTTC. The encoded protein is CASSFRQGRNEQFF.